Below are 7 T cell receptor beta chains sequenced from a single sample in a study of CXCR3-negative and CXCR3-positive naive CD8 T cells. UMI-labeled 5' RACE TRB cDNA libraries were prepared from the cells. No DNA is given; TCRdb re-called the 5' RACE reads and lists each CDR3 protein once. The ten most abundant clones cover roughly 0.6% of a sample with 49,000 or so distinct CDR3 sequences. What these receptors recognize is not known. Whole-study findings and limits: TRB CDR3 hydrophobicity was greater in CXCR3-positive naive cells than in CXCR3-negative naive cells.

Sequencing was performed on naive CXCR3+ CD8+ T cells from blood. Sample subset: CD45RO-CCR7+CD27+CD95- naive CD8+ T cells expressing CXCR3 (TNR3+). These receptors were taken from a human donor in good health. Some clones in this sample may be carry-over from other donors' samples.

The rearrangement joins TRBV27 to TRBJ1-1; TCRdb's D call of TRBD1 is untestable without DNA. The CDR3 sequence is 15 residues long. Germline V gene sequence: CDR1 MNHEY, CDR2 SMNVEV (reference sequence). The CDR3 spells CASSPLQGRNTEAFF.

The chain employs TRBV14 and TRBJ2-5; TCRdb's D gene call, TRBD1, goes unchecked for lack of DNA. CDR1 and CDR2 (germline): SGHDN, FVKESK. CDR3 length: 14 amino acids. The CDR3 is CASSHPAPQETQYF.

The V call is TRBV7-8, the J call TRBJ2-2; checking the TCRdb D call of TRBD1 is not possible without DNA. This CDR3 has 17 residues. Per germline, CDR1 SGHVS and CDR2 FQNEAQ. CDR3 amino acids: CASSLLNRNSNTGELFF.

The gene calls are TRBV6-2 or TRBV6-3 and TRBJ2-5; the D gene TCRdb calls, TRBD2, cannot be checked with no DNA. From germline, CDR1 is MNHEY and CDR2 SVGEGT. CDR3 size: 12 residues. The chain's CDR3 is CASWRVQETQYF.

The chain links TRBV20-1 to TRBJ2-2; no DNA is available, so the TRBD2 call from TCRdb remains unchecked. Germline CDR1 and CDR2: DFQATT and SNEGSKA (reference sequence). The length of the CDR3 is 15 residues. CDR3 sequence: CSAESGRGNTGELFF.

The CDR3 loop is CASSADRGRYGYTF. The chain has TRBV21-1 and TRBJ1-2; TCRdb's D call, TRBD1, is unchecked because there is no DNA. TRBV21-1 has pseudogene status. The CDR3 is 14 residues long.

The chain links TRBV7-6 to TRBJ2-2; the D gene TCRdb calls, TRBD1, cannot be checked with no DNA. This CDR3 contains 15 residues. The V gene's germline CDR1 is SGHVS and CDR2 FNYEAQ. Here the CDR3 reads CASSPGTDYSGELFF.